The 32 T cell receptor beta chains presented below share a single source sample, sequenced in a study of neoadjuvant anti-PD-1 for oral cavity cancer. Only in-frame clones appear in the TCRdb table, and some are missing; sequencing was by immunoSEQ multiplex PCR. The data hold some 16,000 clones, with roughly two thirds observed a single time. The sample in question was PBMCs, obtained before nivolumab (anti-PD-1) treatment. All receptors derive from a person between 35 and 79 years old with oral cavity squamous cell carcinoma.

V gene TRBV7-9 combines with J gene TRBJ1-2; the D is unclear. Deletions cut 0 bases from V and 8 bases from J, with 10 bases between. The germline gives CDR1 SEHNR, CDR2 FQNEAQ (reference sequence). The length of the CDR3 is 13 residues. The CDR3 loop is CASSLANGGGYTF. The CDR3 DNA is TGTGCCAGCAGCTTAGCGAACGGCGGGGGCTACACCTTC.

The rearrangement uses TRBV6-5 and TRBJ2-4, with TRBD2 as a possible D gene (6 bases). V was shortened by 2 bases and J by 3 bases, with 11 bases between the two germline ends. The CDR3 runs 15 residues. Germline CDR1 reads MNHEY; CDR2 reads SVGAGI. CDR3 bases: TGTGCCAGCAGTTACGACCCCGGGGGCAAAAACATTCAGTACTTC. Translating gives CASSYDPGGKNIQYF.

This clone appeared once. The rearrangement uses TRBV5-1 and TRBJ2-5; tentatively, D is TRBD2 (5 bases). V lost 4 bases and J 2 bases, leaving 12 bases between the germline ends. The CDR3 runs 14 residues. Germline loops: CDR1 SGHRS, CDR2 YFSETQ. The CDR3: CASSPERLQETQYF. In DNA, the CDR3 is TGCGCCAGCAGCCCCGAGCGGTTACAAGAGACCCAGTACTTC.

This chain joins TRBV7-9 and TRBJ2-3, with a tentative D call TRBD1 (5 bases). The V and J ends lost 8 bases and 0 bases respectively, with 12 bases between them. Germline lookup yields CDR1 SEHNR and CDR2 FQNEAQ (reference sequence). This CDR3 has 14 residues. The CDR3 here is CASLRVPSTDTQYF. CDR3 bases: TGTGCCAGCCTCAGGGTTCCTAGCACAGATACGCAGTATTTT.

The chain carries TRBV11-2 and TRBJ2-1; TRBD1 matches at 9 bases. This CDR3 contains 16 residues. Per germline, CDR1 SGHAT and CDR2 FQNNGV. V trimming: 5 bases; J trimming: 8 bases; junction bases outside the gene matches: 13. The CDR3, as DNA: TGTGCCAGCAGCCCTCACAGGGGGCTGAATATAGATGAGCAGTTCTTC. It translates to CASSPHRGLNIDEQFF.

The table lists this clone with a few counts. The chain couples TRBV5-1 to TRBJ1-4; no firm D call. V lost 3 bases to trimming and J lost 8 bases, with 14 bases between them. CDR3 size: 14 residues. The V gene's germline CDR1 is SGHRS and CDR2 YFSETQ. This CDR3 is CASSSPGPGEKLFF. In nucleotides, the CDR3 is TGCGCCAGCAGCTCGCCTGGACCGGGGGAAAAACTGTTTTTT.

The chain combines TRBV7-9 with TRBJ2-5, with 12 bases fitting TRBD2. V lost 4 bases to trimming and J lost 4 bases; unmatched junction nucleotides: 7. CDR1 and CDR2 (germline): SEHNR, FQNEAQ (reference sequence). CDR3 size: 16 residues. DNA for the CDR3: TGTGCCAGCAGCTATCGAACGGGACTAGCGGGAGAGACCCAGTACTTC. It translates to CASSYRTGLAGETQYF.

The gene calls are TRBV9 and TRBJ2-1; the match to TRBD2 covers 10 bases. The CDR3 is 17 amino acids. Trimming at V came to 4 bases and at J to 5 bases, leaving 12 bases not matched to a gene. CDR1 is SGDLS and CDR2 is YYNGEE in the germline V gene. The CDR3 is CASSPLVPGLANNEQFF. As DNA, the CDR3 is TGTGCCAGCAGCCCCTTGGTGCCGGGACTAGCGAACAATGAGCAGTTCTTC.

This chain connects TRBV20-1 to TRBJ1-1; D is unresolved. The V gene lost 6 bases and the J gene lost 6 bases, with 8 bases spanning the gap. This CDR3 is 10 amino acids long. Per the germline V gene, CDR1 is DFQATT and CDR2 is SNEGSKA (reference sequence). In DNA, the CDR3 is TGCAGTGCAATAGTCCCTGAAGCTTTCTTT. This translates into CSAIVPEAFF.

V is TRBV19 and J is TRBJ2-7; 12 bases align to TRBD2. Germline loops: CDR1 LNHDA, CDR2 SQIVND (reference sequence). V lost 4 bases, J lost 6 bases, and 4 bases stayed unmatched. The CDR3 length is 14 residues. The CDR3 DNA is TGTGCCAGTAGTACTAGCGGGAGGGCCGCCGAGCAGTACTTC. Amino acids: CASSTSGRAAEQYF. Drawing the rest from reference TRBV19 and TRBJ2-7, the complete variable domain is DGGITQSPKYLFRKEGQNVTLSCEQNLNHDAMYWYRQDPGQGLRLIYYSQIVNDFQKGDIAEGYSVSREKKESFPLTVTSAQKNPTAFYLCASSTSGRAAEQYFGPGTRLTVT.

J is TRBJ2-7 and V is TRBV2; D remains ambiguous. V was clipped by 2 bases and J by 3 bases, with 14 bases between them. CDR1 is SNHLY and CDR2 is FYNNEI in the germline V gene. This CDR3 is 15 amino acids long. CDR3 nucleotide sequence: TGTGCCAGCAGTGAACCACCCAGCTCTAACTACGAGCAGTACTTC. Its protein is CASSEPPSSNYEQYF.

This clone was counted only a few times. The rearrangement links TRBV25-1 to TRBJ2-7; the match to TRBD1 covers 11 bases. The CDR3 contains 16 residues. The germline CDR1 and CDR2 sequences are MGHDK and SYGVNS. The J segment lost 1 base and the V segment lost 4 bases, leaving 6 bases of the junction unmatched. The chain's CDR3 is CASSAGGTGGSYEQYF. In DNA form, the CDR3 reads TGTGCCAGCAGTGCAGGGGGGACAGGGGGATCCTACGAGCAGTACTTC.

CDR3 residues: CASSPSGSNEQYF. The CDR3 nucleotides read TGTGCCAGCAGCCCTAGCGGGAGTAATGAGCAGTACTTC. The V gene is TRBV5-4, the J gene TRBJ2-7; 10 bases fit TRBD2. The CDR3 extends over 13 amino acids. Trimming removed 4 bases from V and 7 bases from J; junction bases left unmatched: 5. Germline V gene lookup returns CDR1 SGHNT and CDR2 YYREEE (reference sequence).

The rearrangement links TRBV11-2 to TRBJ2-5, with TRBD1 matching 9 bases. Germline V gene lookup returns CDR1 SGHAT and CDR2 FQNNGV. Trimming removed 2 bases from V and 4 bases from J; junction bases left unmatched: 5. The CDR3 has 15 amino acids. Here the CDR3 reads CASSLSTGGGETQYF. As DNA, the CDR3 is TGTGCCAGCAGCTTATCAACAGGGGGCGGAGAGACCCAGTACTTC.

The table lists this clone with a few counts. The rearrangement uses TRBV29-1 and TRBJ1-1; D is unclear. The CDR3 has 14 residues. The V end lost 5 bases, the J end lost 1 base, and 14 bases lay between the germline ends. Germline CDR1 reads SQVTM; CDR2 reads ANQGSEA. Here the CDR3 DNA reads TGCAGCGTTTCTAGATCCACTCCGAACACTGAAGCTTTCTTT. This codes for CSVSRSTPNTEAFF.

V usage is TRBV6-5 and J usage is TRBJ2-3; 10 bases agree with TRBD2. The J segment lost 0 bases and the V segment lost 4 bases, leaving 1 base of the junction unmatched. The CDR3 has 15 amino acids. Per germline, CDR1 MNHEY and CDR2 SVGAGI. This CDR3 reads CASSWGLASTDTQYF. The CDR3 DNA reads TGTGCCAGCAGTTGGGGACTAGCGAGCACAGATACGCAGTATTTT.

The chain has TRBV30 and TRBJ2-1; 9 bases align to TRBD2. The CDR3 runs 13 residues. J gave up 3 bases and V 5 bases, and 2 bases lay outside the gene matches. Germline loops: CDR1 GTSNPN, CDR2 SVGIG (reference sequence). In nucleotides, the CDR3 is TGTGCCTGGGGTAGCGGGAGCTACAATGAGCAGTTCTTC. Its translation: CAWGSGSYNEQFF.

The rearrangement uses TRBV7-8 and TRBJ1-5; possibly TRBD1 for D (5 bases). V was clipped by 1 base and J by 0 bases, with 7 bases between them. The CDR3 runs 15 residues. Germline V lookup: CDR1 SGHVS, CDR2 FQNEAQ. The CDR3 nucleotides read TGTGCCAGCAGCTTAGGTACAGGTAGCAATCAGCCCCAGCATTTT. Translation gives CASSLGTGSNQPQHF. The full variable domain, its missing parts supplied by reference TRBV7-8 and TRBJ1-5, is GAGVSQSPRYKVAKRGQDVALRCDPISGHVSLFWYQQALGQGPEFLTYFQNEAQLDKSGLPSDRFFAERPEGSVSTLKIQRTQQEDSAVYLCASSLGTGSNQPQHFGDGTRLSIL.

The chain carries TRBV7-2 and TRBJ2-6, with 10 positions matching TRBD2. The CDR3 length is 15 residues. Per the germline V gene, CDR1 is SGHTA and CDR2 is FQGNSA. V shed 2 bases and J 7 bases; nucleotides not matched to a gene: 2. The CDR3: CASSLTSGVANVLTF. The CDR3 nucleotides are TGTGCCAGCAGCTTAACTAGCGGGGTCGCCAACGTCCTGACTTTC.

This clone appeared a few times. The V and J genes are TRBV19 and TRBJ2-2; D not resolved. The germline V and J ends were trimmed by 6 bases and 0 bases, with 5 bases remaining between them. CDR3 size: 13 residues. From germline, CDR1 is LNHDA and CDR2 SQIVND (reference sequence). DNA for the CDR3: TGTGCCAGTAGCGATCCGAACACCGGGGAGCTGTTTTTT. Its translation: CASSDPNTGELFF.

The V gene is TRBV5-4, the J gene TRBJ2-5, with 9 bases fitting TRBD1. Germline V gene sequence: CDR1 SGHNT, CDR2 YYREEE (reference sequence). The V and J ends lost 0 bases and 5 bases, in that order; junction bases with no gene match: 5. There are 15 residues in the CDR3. CDR3 nucleotide sequence: TGTGCCAGCAGCTTGGTTGGGACAGGGAGGGAGACCCAGTACTTC. It specifies CASSLVGTGRETQYF.

This chain connects TRBV6-9 to TRBJ2-1; D not certain. The germline V gene has CDR1 MNHGY and CDR2 SVAAGI. This CDR3 contains 12 residues. V was shortened by 5 bases and J by 9 bases, with 11 bases between the two germline ends. The CDR3 coding sequence is TGTGCCAGCAGTCCGGCGGTGGTTGAGCAGTTCTTC. Its translation is CASSPAVVEQFF.

The CDR3: CASSRTRGAPEQYF. The CDR3 DNA follows: TGTGCCAGCAGTAGGACCCGGGGGGCCCCTGAGCAGTACTTC. The rearrangement uses TRBV6-5 and TRBJ2-7; tentatively, D is TRBD2 (7 bases). Germline V lookup: CDR1 MNHEY, CDR2 SVGAGI. The CDR3 totals 14 residues. Trimming removed 5 bases from V and 7 bases from J, with 18 bases in between.

The J gene is TRBJ2-1, the V gene TRBV20-1; D not certain. The CDR3 contains 11 residues. Germline-derived CDR1 and CDR2 are DFQATT and SNEGSKA (reference sequence). V dropped 1 base and J dropped 7 bases, with 5 bases sitting between them. Here the CDR3 reads CSARVLNEQFF. The CDR3 DNA reads TGCAGTGCTAGAGTCCTTAATGAGCAGTTCTTC.

The V and J genes are TRBV5-1 and TRBJ2-2, with 9 positions matching TRBD1. Germline V lookup: CDR1 SGHRS, CDR2 YFSETQ. The CDR3 runs to 16 residues. Germline trimming cut 5 bases from V and 4 bases from J; bases unmatched to any gene: 9. CDR3 nucleotide sequence: TGCGCCAGCAGTCAACAGGGGGCGGATAGCACCGGGGAGCTGTTTTTT. Encoded protein: CASSQQGADSTGELFF.

This clone has only a few counts. This chain connects TRBV30 to TRBJ1-3; the D gene is possibly TRBD1 (6 bases). This CDR3 region has 14 residues. Germline V gives CDR1 GTSNPN, CDR2 SVGIG (reference sequence). The V end lost 5 bases, the J end lost 0 bases, and 11 bases lay between the germline ends. The CDR3: CAWGKQGSGNTIYF. The CDR3 DNA reads TGTGCCTGGGGTAAACAGGGCTCTGGAAACACCATATATTTT.

This chain uses TRBV25-1 with TRBJ1-5, with D maybe TRBD1 (5 bases). The CDR3 runs 13 residues. From germline, CDR1 is MGHDK and CDR2 SYGVNS. V was pared by 4 bases and J by 1 base, with 5 bases between. The DNA for the CDR3 is TGTGCCAGCAGTGGGGGGAGCAATCAGCCCCAGCATTTT. The encoded protein is CASSGGSNQPQHF.

The rearrangement links TRBV11-2 to TRBJ2-7; 9 positions match TRBD1. The germline gives CDR1 SGHAT, CDR2 FQNNGV. The CDR3 has 14 amino acids. The V gene end was trimmed by 5 bases and the J gene end by 3 bases; junction bases not matched to a gene: 5. The CDR3 DNA reads TGTGCCAGCAGCATCGGGACAGGGCTCTACGAGCAGTACTTC. As protein: CASSIGTGLYEQYF.

The chain recombines TRBV5-1 with TRBJ2-7; D is ambiguous. Looked up from germline, CDR1 is SGHRS and CDR2 is YFSETQ. This CDR3 is 13 amino acids long. The germline V and J ends were trimmed by 3 bases and 6 bases, with 13 bases remaining between them. CDR3 sequence reads: CASSWGDASEQYF. CDR3 DNA: TGCGCCAGCAGCTGGGGTGACGCCTCCGAGCAGTACTTC.

This chain uses TRBV2 with TRBJ2-1, with D possibly matching TRBD2 (6 bases). The germline CDR1 and CDR2 sequences are SNHLY and FYNNEI. V was trimmed by 6 bases and J by 6 bases, leaving 18 bases between them. This CDR3 contains 15 residues. The CDR3 nucleotides are TGTGCCAGCAGGGGGGGATGGGGTGAGGGCAATGAGCAGTTCTTC. Translation gives CASRGGWGEGNEQFF.

The chain recombines TRBV7-9 with TRBJ2-4, with D possibly matching TRBD2 (6 bases). V lost 0 bases to trimming and J lost 6 bases, with 9 bases between them. Germline loops: CDR1 SEHNR, CDR2 FQNEAQ (reference sequence). This CDR3 is 14 amino acids long. The CDR3: CASSLAGGTNIQYF. In DNA, the CDR3 is TGTGCCAGCAGCTTAGCGGGAGGAACAAACATTCAGTACTTC.

This clone was observed a few times. The V call is TRBV10-1, the J call TRBJ1-3; D is unclear. Germline CDR1 reads WNHNN; CDR2 reads SYGVQD (reference sequence). The V end lost 3 bases, the J end lost 2 bases, and 8 bases lay between the germline ends. The CDR3 runs to 14 residues. This CDR3 is CASSESGTGNTIYF. CDR3 DNA sequence: TGCGCCAGCAGTGAATCCGGGACTGGAAACACCATATATTTT.